This T cell receptor beta chain was retrieved from a study of molecular identifiers for immune sequencing clone quantification. Points from the study as a whole: Investigators reportedly could detect spiked Jurkat TCR RNA from one cell among 1.1 million or so naive cells.

This clonotype was detected only a few times. The antigen is undetermined. Methods described previously, with TCR primers listed, were used for bulk TCR libraries. MiXCR was run by TCRdb on the PCR reads, yielding one entry per CDR3 protein. The sample contains approximately 680,000 distinct CDR3 sequences, about 25% of which appear only once. Naive CD8 libraries were made from about 21,000 to 970,000 sorted cells, and they used 10%, 30% or 50% RNA. Sorting captured naive CD8 T cells as CD8+CD4-CCR7+CD45RA+. This CDR3 region has 12 residues. The germline V gene encodes CDR1 SQVTM and CDR2 ANQGSEA. Trimming shortened V by 5 bases and J by 8 bases, and 13 bases separated the two germline ends.

This chain links TRBV29-1 with TRBJ2-1, with a tentative D call TRBD1 (6 bases). This sequence was found in a human donor in good health. Some libraries in this study had Jurkat cell RNA spiked in. Sequenced material: naive CD8+ T cells from blood, with Jurkat cell RNA spiked in. Subset: FACS-sorted CD8+CD4-CCR7+CD45RA+ naive T cells. The CDR3 loop is CSVWGLGDEQFF. The CDR3 DNA sequence: TGCAGCGTTTGGGGGCTCGGGGATGAGCAGTTCTTC.